The next 2 T cell receptor beta chains were all read from a single sample in a study of blood T cells in healthy people across ages. A second PCR of 7 to 11 cycles used a sample-barcoded 5' primer and a J-beta primer mix. Each CDR3 protein gets one entry after TCRdb re-called the 5' RACE reads with MiXCR. The table lists 500,000 to 650,000 distinct CDR3 sequences, around 27% of them singletons. This sample also appeared in a second study, on T cells of mothers and their children.

Sequencing was done on a sample of blood. The receptors shown here come from a boy between 2 and 15 years old in good health.

This chain links TRBV30 with TRBJ2-3; TRBD2 matches at 11 bases. Germline-derived CDR1 and CDR2 are GTSNPN and SVGIG (reference sequence). The trim removed 2 bases at V and 2 bases at J, leaving 6 bases unmatched. The CDR3 runs to 16 residues. The CDR3 sequence is CAWSSGLAVFTDTQYF. In DNA, the CDR3 is TGTGCCTGGAGTTCGGGACTAGCGGTCTTCACAGATACGCAGTATTTT.

J is TRBJ2-4 and V is TRBV29-1; weak D call: TRBD1 (5 bases). Germline lookup yields CDR1 SQVTM and CDR2 ANQGSEA. V was trimmed by 6 bases and J by 1 base, leaving 13 bases between them. The CDR3 consists of 14 residues. This CDR3 reads CSVWVPGAKNIQYF. The CDR3 DNA reads TGCAGCGTCTGGGTGCCAGGGGCCAAAAACATTCAGTACTTC.